This entry lists 20 T cell receptor beta chains sequenced from one sample in a study of T cell repertoires in cytomegalovirus infection. In TCRdb, the reads were re-called with MiXCR into one record per CDR3 protein. The table records 200,000 to 300,000 distinct CDR3 sequences, 10% to 15% of them present only once. Sequencing input: PBMCs. These receptors originate from a human donor in good health (CMV status not recorded). Some clones in this sample may be carry-over from other donors' samples.

This clonotype occurred many times. The V call is TRBV19, the J call TRBJ1-3, with D possibly being TRBD1 (5 bases). The CDR3 covers 16 residues. Germline V lookup: CDR1 LNHDA, CDR2 SQIVND (reference sequence). V lost 4 bases and J 4 bases, leaving 17 bases between the germline ends. CDR3 coding DNA: TGTGCCAGTAGTAGCCCTACAAGGGGATCAGGAAACACCATATATTTT. Amino acid sequence: CASSSPTRGSGNTIYF.

In this sample, this clonotype turned up many times. The rearrangement joins TRBV6-5 to TRBJ2-7, with a tentative D call TRBD1 (6 bases). Germline V gives CDR1 MNHEY, CDR2 SVGAGI. The V and J ends lost 5 bases and 1 base respectively, with 9 bases between them. This CDR3 spans 13 amino acids. CDR3 nucleotides: TGTGCCAGCAGTCAGGGGCCTTCCTACGAGCAGTACTTC. Translating it yields CASSQGPSYEQYF.

On this clonotype: Given the absence of the conserved phenylalanine or tryptophan at the CDR3 end, a read error is likely. The DNA is left out, because the CDR3 cannot be placed on it with certainty; the CDR3 is given as TCRdb lists it. The chain carries TRBV20-1 and TRBJ1-2; the tabulated D call, TRBD1, remains unverified against the DNA. The CDR3 spans 13 amino acids, including both terminal residues. The germline gives CDR1 DFQATT, CDR2 SNEGSKA (reference sequence). The CDR3 loop reads CSARHRQGHELFA.

This clonotype was observed many times. The chain couples TRBV12-3 or TRBV12-4 to TRBJ2-1, with D tentatively TRBD2 (5 bases). The CDR3 is made up of 14 amino acids. Trimming cost V 6 bases and J 1 base, with 10 bases left between them. Written as DNA, the CDR3 is TGTGCCAGCAGCCCCGGCGGGTCCTACAATGAGCAGTTCTTC. Translated: CASSPGGSYNEQFF.

This clonotype was found a few times. The V gene is TRBV2, the J gene TRBJ2-1; 7 bases agree with TRBD2. Trimming cost V 0 bases and J 2 bases; bases outside gene matches: 4. Germline V gene lookup returns CDR1 SNHLY and CDR2 FYNNEI. The CDR3 spans 16 residues. CDR3 bases: TGTGCCAGCAGTGAAGCGGGGCGGGGGACCTACAATGAGCAGTTCTTC. Translated: CASSEAGRGTYNEQFF.

This clonotype was recorded many times. The V and J genes are TRBV19 and TRBJ1-4; D not resolved. The ends were cut back, 1 base at V and 3 bases at J, with 9 bases in the middle. The CDR3 length is 15 residues. In germline, CDR1 is LNHDA, CDR2 SQIVND (reference sequence). The DNA of the CDR3 is TGTGCCAGTAGTATAGGAGGGCTTTCTAATGAAAAACTGTTTTTT. Amino acids: CASSIGGLSNEKLFF.

The chain combines TRBV4-3 with TRBJ2-1, with TRBD2 matching over 8 bases. Looked up from germline, CDR1 is LGHNA and CDR2 is YSLEER. The CDR3 covers 15 residues. V shed 4 bases, J shed 7 bases, and the junction held 9 bases outside the gene matches. The CDR3 reads CASSPGLDPTNEQFF. The CDR3 DNA reads as TGCGCCAGCAGCCCGGGACTAGACCCGACTAATGAGCAGTTCTTC.

The chain uses TRBV7-2 and TRBJ1-2; D is undetermined. The CDR3 runs 12 residues. From germline, CDR1 is SGHTA and CDR2 FQGNSA. The germline V and J ends were trimmed by 5 bases and 8 bases, with 12 bases remaining between them. The CDR3 sequence: CASSKLGGGYTF. For the CDR3, the DNA is TGTGCCAGCAGCAAGCTAGGTGGCGGCTACACCTTC.

Note on this clonotype: The missing conserved phenylalanine or tryptophan at the end of this CDR3 makes a read error likely. The chain joins TRBV28 to TRBJ2-7; D not certain. Trimming pared 2 bases from V and 2 bases from J, leaving 7 bases between. The CDR3 is 13 amino acids. Per the germline V gene, CDR1 is MDHEN and CDR2 is SYDVKM. The CDR3 bases are TGTGCCAGCAGTTTAACGGTTACCTACGAGCAGTACTCC. Translation gives CASSLTVTYEQYS.

This clonotype was counted at least ten times. The rearrangement uses TRBV7-2 and TRBJ2-7, with D uncertain. This CDR3 has 13 amino acids. V lost 1 base and J lost 3, with 7 bases in between. CDR1 is SGHTA and CDR2 is FQGNSA in the germline V gene. The CDR3 loop is CASSLDSRYEQYF. The CDR3 DNA reads as TGTGCCAGCAGCTTAGACTCCCGCTACGAGCAGTACTTC.

This clonotype came up many times. The V and J genes are TRBV19 and TRBJ2-5; possibly TRBD1 for D (5 bases). Trimming stripped 5 bases from V and 4 bases from J, with 8 bases between. Germline V gives CDR1 LNHDA, CDR2 SQIVND (reference sequence). The CDR3 is 12 amino acids. The CDR3 coding sequence is TGTGCCAGTAGTTGGGGCGCAGAGACCCAGTACTTC. Amino acids: CASSWGAETQYF.

This clonotype appeared many times. CDR3 coding DNA: TGTGCCAGCAGCCGAGATCTAGCGGGGGCCCAAGAGACCCAGTACTTC. It codes for CASSRDLAGAQETQYF. The chain has TRBV7-2 and TRBJ2-5; 10 bases match TRBD2. The CDR3 has 16 amino acids. Germline V lookup: CDR1 SGHTA, CDR2 FQGNSA. With V trimmed by 5 bases and J by 1 base, 7 bases remained unmatched.

The genes are TRBV28 and TRBJ2-3; D gene ambiguous. Trimming removed 3 bases from V and 4 bases from J, with 14 bases in between. This CDR3 has 15 residues. Germline V gives CDR1 MDHEN, CDR2 SYDVKM. CDR3 bases: TGTGCCAGCAGTTTTAGCAAAAGTTTTCCAGATACGCAGTATTTT. This translates into CASSFSKSFPDTQYF.

In this sample, this clonotype turned up many times. This chain uses TRBV6-6 with TRBJ1-3; D call uncertain. Germline V gene data show CDR1 as MNHNY and CDR2 as SVGAGI (reference sequence). Trimming shortened V by 2 bases and J by 1 base, and 6 bases separated the two germline ends. CDR3 length: 14 residues. Here the CDR3 reads CASSYTASGNTIYF. The CDR3 nucleotides read TGTGCCAGCAGTTACACGGCATCTGGAAACACCATATATTTT.

The chain combines TRBV24-1 with TRBJ1-1, with D perhaps TRBD1 (5 bases). V was cut by 8 bases and J by 2 bases, with 11 bases left in between. CDR1 is KGHDR and CDR2 is SFDVKD in the germline V gene. The CDR3 runs to 13 residues. DNA for the CDR3: TGTGCCACCACCGACAGACTCAACACTGAAGCTTTCTTT. It codes for CATTDRLNTEAFF.

This chain links TRBV4-3 with TRBJ1-6; tentative D call: TRBD1 (6 bases). This CDR3 has 18 amino acids. V lost 0 bases and J 0 bases, leaving 12 bases between the germline ends. Germline loops: CDR1 LGHNA, CDR2 YSLEER. The CDR3 region has the DNA TGCGCCAGCAGCCAAGACCCCGGGGGCAGCTCCTATAATTCACCCCTCCACTTT. Amino acids: CASSQDPGGSSYNSPLHF.

This clonotype was counted ten times or more. This sequence joins TRBV12-3 or TRBV12-4 and TRBJ2-1; D unresolved. The CDR3 loop spans 13 amino acids. The germline V and J ends were trimmed by 3 bases and 6 bases, with 9 bases remaining between them. Here the CDR3 reads CASSFGYVNEQFF. CDR3 sequence (DNA): TGTGCCAGCAGTTTCGGCTACGTCAATGAGCAGTTCTTC.

This clonotype was counted between two and nine times. This sequence joins TRBV28 and TRBJ2-5; 10 bases are a match to TRBD1. The V segment lost 5 bases and the J segment 7 bases; nucleotides outside the gene matches: 16. The CDR3 has 17 residues. Germline V gene sequence: CDR1 MDHEN, CDR2 SYDVKM. CDR3 DNA sequence: TGTGCCAGCAGTGGACAGGGGGTAGCGGCCCGGGGAGGGACCCAGTACTTC. Residues: CASSGQGVAARGGTQYF.

In its sample, this clonotype was seen many times. The chain combines TRBV25-1 with TRBJ1-1; D not certain. The V gene lost 0 bases and the J gene lost 2 bases, with 4 bases spanning the gap. Germline V gene sequence: CDR1 MGHDK, CDR2 SYGVNS. The CDR3 has 13 amino acids. CDR3 residues: CASSEYGNTEAFF. DNA for the CDR3: TGTGCCAGCAGTGAATATGGAAACACTGAAGCTTTCTTT. Drawing the rest from reference TRBV25-1 and TRBJ1-1, the complete variable domain is EADIYQTPRYLVIGTGKKITLECSQTMGHDKMYWYQQDPGMELHLIHYSYGVNSTEKGDLSSESTVSRIRTEHFPLTLESARPSHTSQYLCASSEYGNTEAFFGQGTRLTVV.

This clonotype has at least ten counts. This CDR3 is CASSLGTSGVPNEQFF. As DNA, the CDR3 is TGTGCCAGCAGTTTAGGGACTAGCGGGGTCCCTAATGAGCAGTTCTTC. The chain couples TRBV12-3 or TRBV12-4 to TRBJ2-1; 12 bases match TRBD2. The CDR3 spans 16 residues. V shed 1 base, J shed 7 bases, and the junction held 5 bases outside the gene matches.